These T cell receptor beta chains were read from a single sample in a study of shared clonotypes between healthy human individuals. Clones were read by immunoSEQ multiplex PCR, and TCRdb kept only the in-frame ones, dropping some. The data show approximately 640,000 clones, less than 80% seen once. Specimen: memory CD4+ T cells sorted from blood. The receptors derive from a woman aged 25-40 years in good health. CDR3s include the opening cysteine and the closing phenylalanine or tryptophan. Each record gives: J gene, V gene, clone size, D gene, CDR3 protein, CDR3 DNA. The D gene is left open where the match is weak. The listing skips clone size in some rows; elsewhere it reads once, few, many or a size class.

>TRBJ1-3|TRBV7-3|NA|NA
CASSFDGSSGNTIYF
TGTGCCAGCAGCTTCGACGGCAGCTCTGGAAACACCATATATTTT
>TRBJ2-5|TRBV5-6|NA|NA
CASSLFVAYQETQYF
TGTGCCAGCAGCTTGTTTGTGGCGTACCAAGAGACCCAGTACTTC
>TRBJ2-1|TRBV10-3|NA|NA
CAISALATKNEQFF
TGTGCCATCAGTGCGCTAGCGACGAAGAATGAGCAGTTCTTC
>TRBJ1-2|TRBV19|few|TRBD1
CASSIYSGQGANYGYTF
TGTGCCAGTAGTATTTATTCAGGACAGGGAGCTAACTATGGCTACACCTTC
>TRBJ2-7|TRBV19|NA|TRBD2
CASSGLASEQYF
TGTGCCAGTTCGGGACTAGCGTCTGAGCAGTACTTC
>TRBJ1-1|TRBV7-3|NA|NA
CASSPNPPQAFF
TGTGCCAGCAGCCCTAACCCACCCCAAGCTTTCTTT
>TRBJ2-7|TRBV5-1|few|TRBD2
CASSMGTSGTEQYF
TGCGCCAGCAGCATGGGGACTAGCGGGACTGAGCAGTACTTC
>TRBJ2-7|TRBV7-8|NA|NA
CASSLSPQGYEQYF
TGTGCCAGCAGCTTAAGCCCCCAGGGGTACGAGCAGTACTTC
>TRBJ1-1|TRBV19|NA|NA
CASSRGSNTEAFF
TGTGCCAGTAGCAGGGGCTCGAACACTGAAGCTTTCTTT
>TRBJ2-4|TRBV19|NA|TRBD2
CASTREGFHIQYF
TGTGCCAGCACTCGGGAGGGTTTTCACATTCAGTACTTC
>TRBJ2-2|TRBV6-5|NA|NA
CASSYLERFYTGELFF
TGTGCCAGCAGTTATTTGGAGAGATTTTACACCGGGGAGCTGTTTTTT
>TRBJ2-7|TRBV5-1|few|NA
CASRPGTETYEQYF
TGCGCCAGCAGGCCCGGGACCGAAACGTACGAGCAGTACTTC
>TRBJ2-5|TRBV29-1|NA|NA
CSVELRLQETQYF
TGCAGCGTTGAGTTGCGCTTGCAAGAGACCCAGTACTTC
>TRBJ2-3|TRBV18|NA|TRBD1
CASSPGQGLQTDTQYF
TGTGCCAGCTCACCCGGACAGGGCCTCCAGACAGATACGCAGTATTTT
>TRBJ1-1|TRBV19|NA|TRBD1
CASSNHRGPNTEAFF
TGTGCCAGTAGTAACCACAGGGGGCCGAACACTGAAGCTTTCTTT
>TRBJ1-1|TRBV29-1|few|NA
CSVAVGGGDTEAFF
TGCAGCGTTGCGGTAGGGGGAGGGGACACTGAAGCTTTCTTT
>TRBJ2-5|TRBV30|NA|TRBD2
CAWRKGTSGAQETQYF
TGTGCCTGGAGAAAGGGGACTAGCGGCGCACAAGAGACCCAGTACTTC
>TRBJ1-3|TRBV5-1|many|NA
CASSLEGGNTIYF
TGCGCCAGCAGCTTGGAGGGGGGAAACACCATATATTTT
>TRBJ2-4|TRBV11-2|NA|NA
CASSLVRRAWGKNIQYF
TGTGCCAGCAGCCTCGTTCGGCGGGCATGGGGCAAAAACATTCAGTACTTC
>TRBJ1-3|TRBV28|NA|NA
CASSAGQTNTIYF
TGTGCCAGCAGTGCCGGACAGACAAACACCATATATTTT
>TRBJ2-2|TRBV5-1|NA|NA
CASRPGTANTGELFF
TGCGCCAGCAGGCCCGGGACCGCGAACACCGGGGAGCTGTTTTTT
>TRBJ1-2|TRBV5-1|once|NA
CASGRDGTSYGYTF
TGCGCCAGCGGGAGGGATGGGACCTCCTATGGCTACACCTTC
>TRBJ2-3|TRBV19|NA|TRBD1
CASIRGSDRTDTQYF
TGTGCCAGTATCAGGGGGTCCGATCGCACAGATACGCAGTATTTT
>TRBJ2-3|TRBV6-1|NA|NA
CASSSGSTSTDTQYF
TGTGCCAGCAGTTCGGGCAGTACTAGCACAGATACGCAGTATTTT
>TRBJ2-1|TRBV5-1|NA|TRBD1
CASSSDRVLHNEQFF
TGCGCCAGCAGCTCCGACAGGGTCCTTCACAATGAGCAGTTCTTC
>TRBJ2-1|TRBV4-1|NA|TRBD2
CASSQGGLLAVEQFF
TGCGCCAGCAGCCAGGGGGGATTACTAGCGGTTGAGCAGTTCTTC
>TRBJ2-7|TRBV18|NA|TRBD1
CASSPGTVTYEQYF
TGTGCCAGCTCACCTGGGACAGTAACCTACGAGCAGTACTTC
>TRBJ2-7|TRBV7-2|many|TRBD2
CASSPQRDSYEQYF
TGTGCCAGCAGCCCGCAGCGGGACTCCTACGAGCAGTACTTC
>TRBJ2-1|TRBV11-2|NA|NA
CASSFLDHNEQFF
TGTGCCAGCAGCTTTCTGGACCACAATGAGCAGTTCTTC
>TRBJ2-2|TRBV7-2|NA|NA
CASSLTGILNTGELFF
TGTGCCAGCAGCTTAACCGGAATACTGAACACCGGGGAGCTGTTTTTT
>TRBJ1-2|TRBV19|NA|NA
CASKSRPSYGYTF
TGTGCCAGTAAGAGCAGGCCCTCCTATGGCTACACCTTC
>TRBJ1-2|TRBV4-1|few|TRBD1
CASSQTGTGDYGYTF
TGCGCCAGCAGCCAAACCGGGACAGGGGACTATGGCTACACCTTC
>TRBJ2-4|TRBV19|once|NA
CASTWDSAGAKNIQYF
TGTGCCAGTACCTGGGACTCCGCCGGAGCCAAAAACATTCAGTACTTC
>TRBJ2-1|TRBV5-1|NA|NA
CASRPDGDSYNEQFF
TGCGCCAGCAGGCCCGACGGGGACTCCTACAATGAGCAGTTCTTC
>TRBJ2-7|TRBV5-1|NA|TRBD2
CASSLRGGSSYEQYF
TGCGCCAGCAGCTTGCGCGGGGGGAGCTCCTACGAGCAGTACTTC
>TRBJ2-3|TRBV9|many|NA
CASTQESRLGTDTQYF
TGTGCCAGCACCCAAGAATCAAGATTGGGCACAGATACGCAGTATTTT
>TRBJ1-1|TRBV7-8|few|NA
CASSLTIVPTGQNTEAFF
TGTGCCAGCAGCTTAACTATAGTCCCGACGGGACAGAACACTGAAGCTTTCTTT
>TRBJ1-2|TRBV28|NA|NA
CASAIRGLANYGYTF
TGTGCCAGCGCCATACGGGGACTAGCTAACTATGGCTACACCTTC
>TRBJ1-2|TRBV6-5|NA|NA
CASSYSGSRSHYGYTF
TGTGCCAGCAGTTACTCGGGATCACGGTCTCACTATGGCTACACCTTC
>TRBJ2-7|TRBV10-3|NA|TRBD1
CAISYAAGTGKKNYEQYF
TGTGCCATCAGTTACGCGGCCGGGACAGGGAAAAAAAACTACGAGCAGTACTTC
>TRBJ2-1|TRBV7-2|NA|TRBD2
CASSPTSGSYNEQFF
TGTGCCAGCAGCCCAACTAGCGGGAGTTACAATGAGCAGTTCTTC
>TRBJ1-5|TRBV28|NA|NA
CASIPAVGQPQHF
TGTGCCAGCATCCCCGCGGTGGGCCAGCCCCAGCATTTT
>TRBJ2-7|TRBV19|NA|TRBD1
CASSGILGTEHLYEQYF
TGTGCCAGTAGTGGGATTCTCGGGACAGAGCATTTATACGAGCAGTACTTC
>TRBJ1-4|TRBV5-1|NA|NA
CASSLARGATNEKLFF
TGCGCCAGCAGCTTGGCCCGCGGGGCAACTAATGAAAAACTGTTTTTT
>TRBJ1-5|TRBV6-5|NA|NA
CASSPYSGSNQPQHF
TGTGCCAGCAGTCCTTATTCGGGTAGCAATCAGCCCCAGCATTTT